This T cell receptor (beta chain) was sequenced in a study of control samples from healthy donors and cancer patients. CDR3 length: 15 residues. V was clipped by 6 bases and J by 6 bases; unmatched bases: 9. Per the germline V gene, CDR1 is MNHEY and CDR2 is SVGAGI. Sequenced by immunoSEQ multiplex PCR; TCRdb stores in-frame clones only, minus some. The table records 90,000 to 95,000 clones, around four fifths of them present only once. The sample taken for sequencing was blood. The chain couples TRBV6-5 to TRBJ2-2, with 8 bases that match TRBD2. This sequence originates from a man aged 30-40 years in good health. The CDR3 sequence is CASRTTGGRAGELFF. The DNA for the CDR3 is TGTGCCAGCAGAACTACGGGGGGGCGCGCCGGGGAGCTGTTTTTT.